A single sample gave rise to the 9 T cell receptor beta chains below, sequenced in a study of human T cells and chemical hapten exposure. In TCRdb, the RACE reads were re-called with MiXCR into one record per CDR3 protein. Of around 65,000 distinct CDR3 sequences in the sample, approximately 6.2% were seen once. As to time point: healthy volunteer bleed at 6 weeks. Researchers extracted total RNA from unfractionated whole blood. The sample consisted of whole blood. These receptors were collected from a female donor in good health. Some clones in this sample may be carry-over from other donors' samples.

This clonotype was seen repeatedly, ten times or more. The rearrangement joins TRBV6-4 to TRBJ1-5; D not certain. Germline assignment: CDR1 MRHNA and CDR2 SNTAGT. The V gene lost 3 bases and the J gene lost 0 bases, with 6 bases spanning the gap. The CDR3 contains 14 residues. CDR3 nucleotide sequence: TGTGCCAGCAGTGAGGGATATAGCAATCAGCCCCAGCATTTT. Translation: CASSEGYSNQPQHF.

This chain uses TRBV7-2 with TRBJ2-2, with D perhaps given as TRBD1 or TRBD2 (6 bases each). The V end was cut by 2 bases, the J end by 4 bases, with 11 bases between. The germline V gene encodes CDR1 SGHTA and CDR2 FQGNSA. This CDR3 has 15 residues. The CDR3 sequence is CASSLWGAGTGELFF. The CDR3 nucleotides are TGTGCCAGCAGCTTATGGGGGGCAGGCACCGGGGAGCTGTTTTTT.

J is TRBJ2-3 and V is TRBV11-2, with D perhaps TRBD2 (6 bases). Germline V gene lookup returns CDR1 SGHAT and CDR2 FQNNGV. Trimming took 1 base from V and 2 from J, leaving 10 bases between them. The CDR3 length is 15 residues. The CDR3 loop is CASSLGRGITDTQYF. Written as DNA, the CDR3 is TGTGCCAGCAGCTTAGGTCGCGGGATCACAGATACGCAGTATTTT.

This clonotype turned up a few times. The J gene is TRBJ1-4, the V gene TRBV28; D gene ambiguous. Trimming removed 3 bases from V and 8 bases from J, with 16 bases in between. Per the germline V gene, CDR1 is MDHEN and CDR2 is SYDVKM. The CDR3 is made up of 15 amino acids. The CDR3 bases are TGTGCCAGCAGTTTCGGGTTCACCACGGGAGAAAAACTGTTTTTT. It is translated as CASSFGFTTGEKLFF.

This clonotype appeared once. This sequence may be a read error, since a much larger clone differs from it by one base. This chain joins TRBV10-3 and TRBJ2-1; perhaps TRBD2 as D (5 bases). The CDR3 is 14 amino acids. The V gene lost 3 bases and the J gene lost 7 bases, with 13 bases spanning the gap. Germline-derived CDR1 and CDR2 are ENHRY and SYGVKD. The CDR3 DNA is TGTGCCATCAGTGAAGCTCGAGGAGGAAATGAGCAGTTCTTC. It encodes CAISEARGGNEQFF.

This clonotype is medium-sized within its sample. The chain employs TRBV7-2 and TRBJ1-4; no definite D call. Between the trimmed V and J ends, which lost 6 bases and 5 bases, there was a span of 16 bases. Germline-derived CDR1 and CDR2 are SGHTA and FQGNSA. The CDR3 runs to 15 residues. The CDR3 reads CASSLSAGSNEKLFF. For the CDR3, the DNA is TGTGCCAGCAGTTTATCGGCAGGAAGCAATGAAAAACTGTTTTTT.

This clonotype was picked up many times. This chain links TRBV2 with TRBJ1-4, with D uncertain. Germline V gene sequence: CDR1 SNHLY, CDR2 FYNNEI. CDR3 size: 13 residues. Trimming shortened V by 7 bases and J by 4 bases, and 10 bases separated the two germline ends. This chain's CDR3 is CASMSAINEKLFF. For the CDR3, the DNA is TGTGCCAGCATGTCGGCCATTAATGAAAAACTGTTTTTT.

This clonotype was found many times. J is TRBJ1-1 and V is TRBV16; no clear D gene. V lost 0 bases and J 2 bases, leaving 4 bases between the germline ends. Germline V lookup: CDR1 KGHSY, CDR2 FQNENV. This CDR3 contains 13 residues. CDR3 nucleotides: TGTGCCAGCAGCCAATCCACTAACACTGAAGCTTTCTTT. Translation: CASSQSTNTEAFF.

This clonotype has a count of ten or more. V and J are TRBV6-4 and TRBJ2-1; 7 nucleotides align to TRBD1. This CDR3 comprises 13 residues. V shed 3 bases, J shed 10 bases, and the junction held 6 bases outside the gene matches. In germline, CDR1 is MRHNA, CDR2 SNTAGT. The chain's CDR3 is CASSEGQTLEQFF. The CDR3 nucleotides are TGTGCCAGCAGTGAGGGACAGACATTGGAGCAGTTCTTC.